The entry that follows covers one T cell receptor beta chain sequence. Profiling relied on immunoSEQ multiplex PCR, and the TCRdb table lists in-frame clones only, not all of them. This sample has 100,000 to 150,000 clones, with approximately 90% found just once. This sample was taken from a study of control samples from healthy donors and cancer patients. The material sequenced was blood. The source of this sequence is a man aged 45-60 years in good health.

The CDR3, as DNA: TGTGCCAGCAGCCAGGACAGGGGCGCAGATACGCAGTATTTT. Its translation is CASSQDRGADTQYF. The rearrangement uses TRBV28 and TRBJ2-3, with TRBD1 matching over 9 bases. Unmatched junction bases numbered 5, after V lost 6 bases and J lost 4 bases. The CDR3 loop spans 14 amino acids. Germline V gene lookup returns CDR1 MDHEN and CDR2 SYDVKM.